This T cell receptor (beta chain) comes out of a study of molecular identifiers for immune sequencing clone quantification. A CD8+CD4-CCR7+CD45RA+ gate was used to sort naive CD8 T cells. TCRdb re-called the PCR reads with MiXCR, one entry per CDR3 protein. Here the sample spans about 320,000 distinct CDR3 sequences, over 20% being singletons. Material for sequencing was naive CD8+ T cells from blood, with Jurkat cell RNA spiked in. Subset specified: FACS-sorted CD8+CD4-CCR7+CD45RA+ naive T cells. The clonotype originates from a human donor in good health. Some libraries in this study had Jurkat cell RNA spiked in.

The CDR3 coding sequence is TGTGCCAGCAGCCCCTCACATCTTACAGTGTCTCAGCCCCAGCATTTT. It translates to CASSPSHLTVSQPQHF. The chain combines TRBV3-2 with TRBJ1-5. TRBV3-2 counts as a pseudogene. CDR3 size: 16 residues.